Following are 8 T cell receptor beta chains from one sample sequenced in a study of brain T cells in children with intractable seizures. Assay: immunoSEQ multiplex PCR; the TCRdb copy retains only in-frame clones and omits some. The sample includes about 340,000 clones, over 85% of them seen just once. Noted time point: blood from clinic visit 5 months post-surgery; TSC patient then seizure free. The sample was peripheral blood, taken more than 4 months after surgery. The receptor source for this set is a boy younger than two with tuberous sclerosis and intractable seizures.

The rearrangement joins TRBV9 to TRBJ2-1; TRBD2 agrees at 9 bases. Germline CDR1 reads SGDLS; CDR2 reads YYNGEE. V trimming: 4 bases; J trimming: 6 bases; junction bases outside the gene matches: 5. CDR3 length equals 14 residues. CDR3 DNA: TGTGCCAGCAGCCTTGGGACTAGCAGCAATGAGCAGTTCTTC. Encoded protein: CASSLGTSSNEQFF.

This clone was recorded a few times. J is TRBJ1-1 and V is TRBV2; maybe TRBD1 (5 bases). This CDR3 region has 15 residues. Trimming cost V 6 bases and J 0 bases, with 14 bases left between them. Germline values: CDR1 SNHLY, CDR2 FYNNEI. Here the CDR3 reads CASRGSGTVNTEAFF. The CDR3 DNA is TGTGCCAGCAGAGGATCCGGGACGGTGAACACTGAAGCTTTCTTT.

The chain links TRBV4-1 to TRBJ2-7; 11 nucleotides agree with TRBD2. V dropped 4 bases and J dropped 7; count of bases not matched to a gene: 9. The germline V gene encodes CDR1 MGHRA and CDR2 YSYEKL. This CDR3 region has 15 residues. CDR3 DNA sequence: TGCGCCAGCAGCCTGACTAGCGGGGCACCTGAAGAGCAGTACTTC. Its protein product is CASSLTSGAPEEQYF.

This clone was observed a single time. The CDR3 here is CASSDSGGGTNNGGSGNTIYF. CDR3 coding DNA: TGTGCCAGCAGTGACTCAGGGGGAGGGACCAACAACGGGGGATCTGGAAACACCATATATTTT. V is TRBV6-4 and J is TRBJ1-3; maybe TRBD1 (6 bases). Germline CDR1 is MRHNA and CDR2 is SNTAGT. V lost 0 bases and J lost 1, with 25 bases in between. The CDR3 extends over 21 amino acids.

The V gene is TRBV29-1, the J gene TRBJ1-1, with D possibly matching TRBD1 (6 bases). This CDR3 region has 13 residues. The germline V gene has CDR1 SQVTM and CDR2 ANQGSEA. The V gene lost 5 bases and the J gene lost 0 bases, with 10 bases spanning the gap. The CDR3 here is CSVWRGVNTEAFF. The CDR3 DNA sequence: TGCAGCGTTTGGAGGGGGGTGAACACTGAAGCTTTCTTT.

This chain joins TRBV6-6 and TRBJ1-5, with D unresolved. V lost 0 bases to trimming and J lost 5 bases, with 8 bases between them. This CDR3 has 14 residues. Looked up from germline, CDR1 is MNHNY and CDR2 is SVGAGI (reference sequence). The CDR3 reads CASSYSTGYQPQHF. The CDR3 nucleotides are TGTGCCAGCAGTTACTCGACGGGATATCAGCCCCAGCATTTT.

The rearrangement links TRBV13 to TRBJ2-7, with D uncertain. From germline, CDR1 is PRHDT and CDR2 FYEKMQ (reference sequence). V lost 0 bases to trimming and J lost 2 bases, with 8 bases between them. The CDR3 covers 14 residues. Here the CDR3 DNA reads TGTGCCAGCAGCTTAGGCTTAACAGCCTACGAGCAGTACTTC. It specifies CASSLGLTAYEQYF.

The genes are TRBV18 and TRBJ2-7, with a weak D call TRBD1 (6 bases). Trimming pared 5 bases from V and 4 bases from J, leaving 12 bases between. This CDR3 has 13 amino acids. Germline loops: CDR1 KGHSH, CDR2 LQKENI. Here the CDR3 DNA reads TGTGCCAGCTCAGCCTATACAGGGTACGAGCAGTACTTC. This codes for CASSAYTGYEQYF.